Listed here is a single T cell receptor beta chain. The antigen remains unidentified. These data come from a study of T cell responses to AZD1222 COVID-19 vaccine. Overall study results and limits: CD4 TCRs associated with vaccination spanned spike, dominating at 160-218 and 743-854. Just a handful of AZD1222 recipients tested seropositive at baseline. Among the donors, most were white British and more were female, and clonal diversity was possibly underestimated.

Sequenced by immunoSEQ multiplex PCR; TCRdb stores in-frame clones only, minus some. This table has 150,000 or so clones, approximately 93% appearing once. The sequencing here drew on peripheral blood, taken on day 0 of MenACWY control vaccination. This TCR came from an adult in good health.

In DNA form, the CDR3 reads TGTGCCAGCAGCCCCGACAGGGATCAGCCCCAGCATTTT. It is translated as CASSPDRDQPQHF. J is TRBJ1-5 and V is TRBV27; TRBD1 matches at 7 bases. Trimming at V came to 6 bases and at J to 5 bases, leaving 4 bases not matched to a gene. The CDR3 extends over 13 amino acids. Germline values: CDR1 MNHEY, CDR2 SMNVEV (reference sequence).